This T cell receptor beta chain was recovered during a study of blood T cell repertoires in COVID-19. The CDR3 is made up of 13 amino acids. The V gene lost 2 bases and the J gene lost 4 bases, with 8 bases spanning the gap. Clones were read by immunoSEQ multiplex PCR, and TCRdb kept only the in-frame ones, dropping some. The table has about 340,000 clones, about 86% seen once. The chain employs TRBV12-3 or TRBV12-4 and TRBJ2-5, with TRBD2 as a possible D gene (6 bases). This receptor was taken from a man aged 25-45 years with active or convalescent COVID-19. Sequencing was carried out using peripheral blood. CDR3 sequence reads: CASSLMGGETQYF. In DNA, the CDR3 is TGTGCCAGCAGTTTAATGGGGGGAGAGACCCAGTACTTC.